The subject of this entry is one TCR beta chain. Its antigen is still unknown. Each TCR beta cDNA library carried unique molecular identifiers. Using its own MiXCR run on the PCR reads, TCRdb lists one record per CDR3 protein. This table has approximately 730,000 distinct CDR3 sequences, about 32% appearing once. This sample stems from a study of post-analysis software for immune sequencing data. On the study more broadly: Courses of disease covered relapsing-remitting, secondary progressive and progressive-relapsing multiple sclerosis. General study results and limits: Relative to controls, patients had five TRBV segments at higher frequency, with TRBV5-6, TRBV5-1 and TRBV20-1 among these. The normalized Chao1 diversity of multiple sclerosis patients was significantly lower than that of controls.

Germline lookup yields CDR1 DFQATT and CDR2 SNEGSKA (reference sequence). The CDR3 loop spans 16 amino acids. V gave up 5 bases and J gave up 1 base, with 19 bases separating them. This sequence joins TRBV20-1 and TRBJ2-3; D is possibly TRBD2 (6 bases). The sequence derives from a girl aged 10-17 years with multiple sclerosis. Source material: blood. The CDR3 DNA reads as TGCAGTGCTCGACCCCCGACTAGACAAGGCACAGATACGCAGTATTTT. This encodes CSARPPTRQGTDTQYF.